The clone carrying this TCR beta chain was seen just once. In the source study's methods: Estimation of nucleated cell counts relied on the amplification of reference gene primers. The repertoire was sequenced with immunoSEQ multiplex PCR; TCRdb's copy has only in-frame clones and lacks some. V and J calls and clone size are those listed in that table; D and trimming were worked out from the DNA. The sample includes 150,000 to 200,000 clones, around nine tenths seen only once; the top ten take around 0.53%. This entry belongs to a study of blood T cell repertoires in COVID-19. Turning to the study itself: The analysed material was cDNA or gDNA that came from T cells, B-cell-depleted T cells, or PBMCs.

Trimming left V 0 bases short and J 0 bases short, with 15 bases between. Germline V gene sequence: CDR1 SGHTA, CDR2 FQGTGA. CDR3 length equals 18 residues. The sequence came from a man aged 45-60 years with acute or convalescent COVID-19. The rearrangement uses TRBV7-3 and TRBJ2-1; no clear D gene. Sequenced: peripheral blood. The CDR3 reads CASSLTLARPSSYNEQFF. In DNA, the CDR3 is TGTGCCAGCAGCTTAACGTTGGCTAGACCTAGCTCCTACAATGAGCAGTTCTTC.